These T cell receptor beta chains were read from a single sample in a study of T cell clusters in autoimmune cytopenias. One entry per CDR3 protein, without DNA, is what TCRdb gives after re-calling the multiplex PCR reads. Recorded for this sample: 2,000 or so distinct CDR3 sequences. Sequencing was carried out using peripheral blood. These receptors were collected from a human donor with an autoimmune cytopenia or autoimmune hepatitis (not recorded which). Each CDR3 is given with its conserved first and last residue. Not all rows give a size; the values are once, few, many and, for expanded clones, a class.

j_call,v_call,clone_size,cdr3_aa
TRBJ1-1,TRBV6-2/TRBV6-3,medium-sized,CASSWGTEAFF
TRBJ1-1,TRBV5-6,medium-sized,CASSRTGDYTEAFF
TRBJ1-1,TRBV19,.,CASSQKGEGRTEAFF
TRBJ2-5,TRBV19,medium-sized,CASSIRTSKETQYF
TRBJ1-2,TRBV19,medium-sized,CASSPWGNDGYTF
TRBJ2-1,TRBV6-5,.,CASSLGTASLEQFF
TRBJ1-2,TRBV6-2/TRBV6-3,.,CASSYSRPGRTSYGYTF
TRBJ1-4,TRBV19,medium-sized,CASSIDPGLGGKLFF
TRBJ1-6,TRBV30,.,CATRRQGGNSPLHF
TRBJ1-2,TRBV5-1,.,CASGKSRENYGYTF
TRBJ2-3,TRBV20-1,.,CSAEKDSQITDTQYF
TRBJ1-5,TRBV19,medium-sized,CASSIGRVGQPQHF
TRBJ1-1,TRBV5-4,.,CASSPRGGNTEAFF
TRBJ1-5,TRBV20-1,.,CSASPGGSPQHF
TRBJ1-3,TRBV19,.,CATTPSPGNTIYF
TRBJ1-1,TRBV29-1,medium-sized,CSAYRDTEAFF
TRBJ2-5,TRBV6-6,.,CASSGKAGEETQYF
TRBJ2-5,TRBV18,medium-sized,CASSPTQETQYF
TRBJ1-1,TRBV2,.,CASSDRGTEAFF
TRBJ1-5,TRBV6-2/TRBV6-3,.,CASVPGNPNQPQHF
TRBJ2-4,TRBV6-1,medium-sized,CASTGTGGSGIQYF
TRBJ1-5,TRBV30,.,CAWSKLGLGDQPQHF
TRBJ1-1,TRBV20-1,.,CSAVRNTEAFF